Each of the 6 T cell receptor beta chains below was sequenced from the same sample in a study of beta chain features in type 1 diabetes. Every isolated RNA sample was fully reverse transcribed, so sequencing captured expressed TCRB transcripts. Here immunoSEQ multiplex PCR was the method, and the copy in TCRdb shows in-frame clones only, minus some. The data hold 630,000 or so clones, with about 14% observed a single time. Their specific antigens are unknown. Findings and limits, study-wide: Researchers report that Type 1 diabetes patients had moderately but significantly shorter TCRB CDR3s across all four CD4+ subsets.

Sequenced input: naive CD4+ T cells from blood. The receptors originated from a man between 18 and 29 years old with type 1 diabetes.

The chain has TRBV10-3 and TRBJ2-7; possibly TRBD1 for D (6 bases). V dropped 3 bases and J dropped 1 base, with 7 bases sitting between them. Germline values: CDR1 ENHRY, CDR2 SYGVKD. The CDR3 has 13 amino acids. CDR3 residues: CAISDRGSYEQYF. CDR3 nucleotide sequence: TGTGCCATCAGTGACAGGGGATCCTACGAGCAGTACTTC.

This clone was counted only a few times. The chain recombines TRBV18 with TRBJ2-6; weak D call: TRBD1 (5 bases). V was clipped by 3 bases and J by 13 bases, with 13 bases between them. The CDR3 runs to 13 residues. Per the germline V gene, CDR1 is KGHSH and CDR2 is LQKENI. Here the CDR3 DNA reads TGTGCCAGCTCACCCAAGGGGCCCCTTGTCCTGACTTTC. Translation gives CASSPKGPLVLTF.

V gene TRBV6-5 combines with J gene TRBJ1-1, with D possibly being TRBD1 (6 bases). This CDR3 is 15 amino acids long. Germline V gene data show CDR1 as MNHEY and CDR2 as SVGAGI. The germline V and J ends were trimmed by 8 bases and 1 base, with 17 bases remaining between them. The CDR3 protein is CASGEDRAKNTEAFF. Written as DNA, the CDR3 is TGTGCCAGCGGGGAGGACAGAGCAAAGAACACTGAAGCTTTCTTT.

The rearrangement uses TRBV4-3 and TRBJ1-3; D ambiguous. Germline V gives CDR1 LGHNA, CDR2 YSLEER. The CDR3 totals 14 residues. Trimming stripped 0 bases from V and 4 bases from J, with 7 bases between. The CDR3 bases are TGCGCCAGCAGCCAAGAAGGGAAGGGAAACACCATATATTTT. This translates into CASSQEGKGNTIYF.

This chain connects TRBV30 to TRBJ1-2; 9 bases align to TRBD1. The J segment lost 8 bases and the V segment lost 2 bases, leaving 18 bases of the junction unmatched. Germline V gene data show CDR1 as GTSNPN and CDR2 as SVGIG (reference sequence). The CDR3 loop spans 17 amino acids. The CDR3 loop is CAWSPTGGATLRQGYTF. In DNA, the CDR3 is TGTGCCTGGAGTCCCACAGGGGGCGCGACCCTTCGACAGGGCTACACCTTC.

Comment on this clone: Its ends do not fully match the called genes, so a read error is possible. The chain links TRBV5-1 to TRBJ1-2; unclear D gene. The length of the CDR3 is 12 residues. The V gene's germline CDR1 is SGHRS and CDR2 YFSETQ. The CDR3 region has the DNA TGCGCCAGCAGGTTGGCGAACTATGGCTACACCTTC. This sequence encodes CASRLANYGYTF.